This T cell receptor (beta chain) was recorded in a study of CD8+CD57+ T cells in acquired aplastic anemia. Overall study findings and caveats: The CD8+ Simpson's diversity of patients and controls was not significantly different.

There are 13 residues in the CDR3. The V gene lost 0 bases and the J gene lost 8 bases, with 10 bases spanning the gap. Germline values: CDR1 GTSNPN, CDR2 SVGIG (reference sequence). Genomic DNA provided the template from which TCR beta VDJ and CDR3 profiles were obtained. Using its own MiXCR run on the reads, TCRdb lists one record per CDR3 protein. The sample has hundreds of thousands of distinct CDR3 sequences, over 25% seen once. By flow cytometry, patients selected for sequencing had shown an expansion of CD8+CD57+ cells. Severe acquired aplastic anemia was the diagnosis recorded for all patients. In its sample, this clonotype was seen a few times. Its antigen is currently unknown.

The sequence came from a human donor with aplastic anemia. Source material: sorted CD4+, CD8+, or CD8+CD57+ T cells (not recorded which) from PBMCs. The V gene is TRBV30, the J gene TRBJ1-4, with D uncertain. The CDR3 loop reads CAWSVRVGEKLFF. Here the CDR3 DNA reads TGTGCCTGGAGTGTAAGGGTGGGAGAAAAACTGTTTTTT.